A single sample gave rise to the 19 T cell receptor beta chains below, sequenced in a study of OX40 agonist ivuxolimab in advanced cancers. Only in-frame clones appear in the TCRdb table, and some are missing; sequencing was by immunoSEQ multiplex PCR. The sample shows 45,000 to 60,000 clones, 70% to 85% of them seen only once. Sequencing was performed on CD4+ or CD8+ T cells sorted from blood, taken in a trial of the OX40 agonist ivuxolimab. All receptors derive from an adult with an advanced solid tumor such as melanoma, head and neck, liver or kidney cancer.

This chain uses TRBV7-2 with TRBJ1-1, with no clear D. The CDR3 is made up of 14 amino acids. Trimming stripped 5 bases from V and 6 bases from J, with 16 bases between. Germline-derived CDR1 and CDR2 are SGHTA and FQGNSA. Here the CDR3 reads CASSQDNRAPEAFF. The CDR3 nucleotides read TGTGCCAGCAGCCAAGACAACAGAGCCCCTGAAGCTTTCTTT.

The chain has TRBV12-5 and TRBJ1-1, with TRBD1 as a possible D gene (5 bases). Germline V CDR1 and CDR2: LGHNT, FRNRAP. The CDR3 is 15 residues long. V dropped 2 bases and J dropped 4 bases, with 14 bases sitting between them. The CDR3 DNA follows: TGTGCTAGTGGTTTGACCTGGGGGACGGGCACTGAAGCTTTCTTT. Translation: CASGLTWGTGTEAFF.

Relative to its sample, this clone is medium-sized (0.01 to 0.1%). The chain carries TRBV10-3 and TRBJ2-1; TRBD1 matches 10 bases. CDR3 length: 14 residues. Trimming at V came to 4 bases and at J to 4 bases, leaving 1 base not matched to a gene. Germline V lookup: CDR1 ENHRY, CDR2 SYGVKD. CDR3 sequence (DNA): TGTGCCATCAGTGGGGACAGGGGATACAATGAGCAGTTCTTC. Amino acids: CAISGDRGYNEQFF.

This chain links TRBV7-9 with TRBJ1-2; maybe TRBD1 (5 bases). This CDR3 has 13 residues. Germline V CDR1 and CDR2: SEHNR, FQNEAQ (reference sequence). V was clipped by 1 base and J by 2 bases, with 5 bases between them. CDR3 in DNA: TGTGCCAGCAGCTTAGGACAGAACTATGGCTACACCTTC. Its protein is CASSLGQNYGYTF.

V usage is TRBV7-3 and J usage is TRBJ1-1, with unresolved D. V lost 1 base to trimming and J lost 1 base, with 4 bases between them. Germline CDR1 and CDR2: SGHTA and FQGTGA. CDR3 length equals 13 residues. CDR3 nucleotide sequence: TGTGCCAGCAGCTTAAATCGGAACACTGAAGCTTTCTTT. This codes for CASSLNRNTEAFF.

In DNA form, the CDR3 reads TGTGCCAGCAGACAGGGGGCCGTCCCCGGGGAGCTGTTTTTT. Protein sequence: CASRQGAVPGELFF. This chain connects TRBV7-9 to TRBJ2-2; 9 positions match TRBD1. The V segment lost 6 bases and the J segment 6 bases; nucleotides outside the gene matches: 5. The CDR3 consists of 14 residues. In germline, CDR1 is SEHNR, CDR2 FQNEAQ (reference sequence).

The chain is built from TRBV6-5 and TRBJ1-1; D call uncertain. CDR1 and CDR2 (germline): MNHEY, SVGAGI. The CDR3 length is 13 residues. V lost 2 bases and J lost 1, with 5 bases in between. In nucleotides, the CDR3 is TGTGCCAGCAGTTACATGTGGAACACTGAAGCTTTCTTT. This codes for CASSYMWNTEAFF.

Turning to this clone: Other DNA variants within this sample encode the same CDR3. The V call is TRBV6-1, the J call TRBJ1-1; D is unresolved. Germline V lookup: CDR1 MNHNS, CDR2 SASEGT. CDR3 length equals 18 residues. Trimming removed 4 bases from V and 1 base from J, with 22 bases in between. Here the CDR3 reads CASSGPHRAGIKNTEAFF. The CDR3 DNA is TGTGCCAGCAGTGGCCCGCACCGGGCCGGAATCAAGAACACTGAAGCTTTCTTT.

The chain carries TRBV27 and TRBJ1-5, with 10 bases that match TRBD1. Germline CDR1 and CDR2: MNHEY and SMNVEV (reference sequence). The CDR3 is made up of 16 amino acids. V was pared by 5 bases and J by 2 bases, with 6 bases of the junction left unmatched. CDR3 nucleotide sequence: TGTGCCAGCAGTGCGCGACAGGGGGCTGGCAATCAGCCCCAGCATTTT. This encodes CASSARQGAGNQPQHF.

The chain recombines TRBV2 with TRBJ1-1; TRBD1 aligns across 8 bases. The CDR3 extends over 14 amino acids. Germline trimming cut 7 bases from V and 4 bases from J; bases unmatched to any gene: 8. Germline V gene data show CDR1 as SNHLY and CDR2 as FYNNEI. CDR3 sequence reads: CASTNRGGGTEAFF. The CDR3, as DNA: TGTGCCAGCACAAACAGGGGGGGAGGCACTGAAGCTTTCTTT.

This sequence joins TRBV19 and TRBJ2-6, with D possibly TRBD2 on 6 matching bases. Looked up from germline, CDR1 is LNHDA and CDR2 is SQIVND (reference sequence). This CDR3 has 16 amino acids. Trimming removed 7 bases at V and 0 bases at J, with 13 bases between. The CDR3 sequence: CASTALGGSGANVLTF. As DNA, the CDR3 is TGTGCCAGTACTGCGCTCGGGGGCTCTGGGGCCAACGTCCTGACTTTC.

This rearrangement joins TRBV10-1 to TRBJ1-4; D ambiguous. V lost 10 bases and J 0 bases, leaving 18 bases between the germline ends. This CDR3 is built from 16 residues. The V gene's germline CDR1 is WNHNN and CDR2 SYGVQD (reference sequence). The chain's CDR3 is CANFLEGPATNEKLFF. The CDR3 DNA sequence: TGCGCCAATTTTTTGGAGGGTCCAGCAACTAATGAAAAACTGTTTTTT.

Only a few counts were recorded for this clone. J is TRBJ1-2 and V is TRBV6-6, with TRBD1 identical over 9 bases. With 5 bases clipped from V and 9 bases from J, the junction kept 10 bases outside the gene matches. The germline CDR1 and CDR2 sequences are MNHNY and SVGAGI (reference sequence). This CDR3 spans 14 amino acids. Here the CDR3 DNA reads TGTGCCAGCAGTCCCAAAACAGGGGGCGGTAGCTACACCTTC. Amino acid sequence: CASSPKTGGGSYTF.

The chain is built from TRBV4-1 and TRBJ2-7; 8 bases map to TRBD2. In germline, CDR1 is MGHRA, CDR2 YSYEKL. J lost 4 bases, V lost 0 bases, and 8 bases had no gene match. There are 16 residues in the CDR3. The CDR3 region has the DNA TGCGCCAGCAGCCAAGATAGCGGGGTAGCGGGGTACGAGCAGTACTTC. This encodes CASSQDSGVAGYEQYF.

The rearrangement joins TRBV9 to TRBJ2-2; the match to TRBD2 covers 10 bases. Germline V gives CDR1 SGDLS, CDR2 YYNGEE. Trimming cost V 0 bases and J 6 bases; bases outside gene matches: 11. This CDR3 contains 18 residues. Written as DNA, the CDR3 is TGTGCCAGCAGCGTAGACGTCCTAGCGGGAGTACCTTCCGGGGAGCTGTTTTTT. Its protein product is CASSVDVLAGVPSGELFF.

This clone turned up a few times. This chain connects TRBV7-2 to TRBJ2-7; D is unresolved. Trimming removed 5 bases at V and 3 bases at J, with 11 bases between. The CDR3 loop spans 13 amino acids. CDR1 is SGHTA and CDR2 is FQGNSA in the germline V gene. DNA of the CDR3: TGTGCCAGCAGCCCGGACGGATTCTACGAGCAGTACTTC. It codes for CASSPDGFYEQYF.

The gene calls are TRBV2 and TRBJ2-7, with D perhaps being TRBD1 or TRBD2 (6 bases each). The CDR3 length is 14 residues. Germline V gene data show CDR1 as SNHLY and CDR2 as FYNNEI. Trimming pared 5 bases from V and 6 bases from J, leaving 17 bases between. CDR3 bases: TGTGCCAGCAGTTATATCATGGGGGGCCGCGAGCAGTACTTC. Protein product: CASSYIMGGREQYF.

The chain uses TRBV9 and TRBJ1-3, with D tentatively TRBD1 (5 bases). Trimming left V 3 bases short and J 2 bases short, with 9 bases between. The CDR3 consists of 14 residues. Germline V CDR1 and CDR2: SGDLS, YYNGEE. The CDR3 reads CASSARDAGNTIYF. The CDR3 nucleotides read TGTGCCAGCAGCGCCAGGGACGCTGGAAACACCATATATTTT.

The chain recombines TRBV5-1 with TRBJ2-5; no firm D call. This CDR3 region has 11 residues. V lost 0 bases to trimming and J lost 7 bases, with 4 bases between them. In germline, CDR1 is SGHRS, CDR2 YFSETQ. CDR3 residues: CASSLGTTQYF. CDR3 DNA: TGCGCCAGCAGCTTGGGGACGACCCAGTACTTC.